This record concerns one T cell receptor (beta chain) sequence. Its cognate antigen is unknown. The germline V gene has CDR1 SGHRS and CDR2 YFSETQ. J gave up 5 bases and V 0 bases, and 3 bases lay outside the gene matches. CDR3 length equals 15 residues. This entry comes from a study of OX40 agonist ivuxolimab in advanced cancers. Study as a whole: Patients treated during dose escalation were battling hepatocellular carcinoma, melanoma, renal cell or head and neck cancer. Prior checkpoint blockade (anti-PD-1, anti-PD-L1 or anti-CTLA-4) was permitted; 40% had it. Three patients, one with hepatocellular carcinoma and two with cutaneous melanoma, achieved partial responses. The study's findings and limits: Normalized T-cell clonal expansion was also low in a subset of nonresponders.

Sequencing used immunoSEQ multiplex PCR; TCRdb keeps in-frame clones, though not all of them. The sample consists of fewer than 100,000 clones, roughly nine tenths of them appearing once. This sequence was found in an adult with an advanced solid tumor such as melanoma, head and neck, liver or kidney cancer. The rearrangement uses TRBV5-1 and TRBJ2-1; 9 bases agree with TRBD1. Material: CD4+ or CD8+ T cells sorted from blood, obtained in a trial of the OX40 agonist ivuxolimab. The CDR3 protein is CASSLGTGDHNEQFF. Here the CDR3 DNA reads TGCGCCAGCAGCTTGGGGACAGGGGACCACAATGAGCAGTTCTTC.